A selection of T cell receptor beta chains follows, all from one sample in a study of glioma-infiltrating T cells after dendritic cell vaccination. Sequencing used immunoSEQ multiplex PCR; TCRdb keeps in-frame clones, though not all of them. The profile covers 50,000 to 75,000 clones, with more than 70% appearing a single time and about 9% taken by the ten largest. Here the sequenced sample was blood, taken after dendritic cell vaccination. The receptors were sampled from a human donor with glioblastoma. Each CDR3 is given with its conserved first and last residue.

j_gene | v_gene | CDR3aa
TRBJ2-1 | TRBV11-2 | CASSLGVTGHDEQFF
TRBJ2-7 | TRBV27 | CASSFDSLREQYF
TRBJ1-2 | TRBV7-2 | CASSPQGNHATNYGYTF
TRBJ1-6 | TRBV5-1 | CASSSPSLQASGSPLHF
TRBJ2-7 | TRBV10-1 | CASKRKQKRDSAYEQYF
TRBJ1-2 | TRBV6-1 | CASSEAHSPNYGYTF
TRBJ2-7 | TRBV28 | CASSKTGYEQYF
TRBJ2-2 | TRBV6-5 | CASSWTTGDTGELFF
TRBJ2-3 | TRBV6-5 | CASSYGTSADTQYF
TRBJ2-7 | TRBV19 | CASSSSGGEQYF
TRBJ2-3 | TRBV4-3 | CASSQTRGISTDTQYF
TRBJ2-3 | TRBV30 | CAWRGDWDTQYF
TRBJ2-2 | TRBV9 | CASTPSDRNTGELFF
TRBJ2-7 | TRBV19 | CASDKLETARSQSRQYF
TRBJ2-2 | TRBV19 | CASSMGTANTGELFF
TRBJ2-3 | TRBV7-2 | CASSPTGVDTQYF
TRBJ1-4 | TRBV19 | CASSGRPDPGQGSEKLFF
TRBJ2-1 | TRBV11-3 | CASSLTVTYNEQFF
TRBJ2-2 | TRBV11-3 | CASSARVRELFF
TRBJ1-5 | TRBV7-8 | CASSVTELSNQPQHF
TRBJ2-1 | TRBV6-6 | CASSLSTGNEQFF
TRBJ2-5 | TRBV10-3 | CATTPREGYQETQYF
TRBJ2-3 | TRBV10-3 | CATLGEAADTQYF
TRBJ2-3 | TRBV9 | CASSVDAGSTDTQYF
TRBJ2-2 | TRBV28 | CASSKTRTGTGELFF
TRBJ2-7 | TRBV29-1 | CSVHHTGQYEQYF
TRBJ2-7 | TRBV10-3 | CAISTGTSGLYEQYF
TRBJ2-5 | TRBV5-1 | CASSLTGAWQETQYF
TRBJ2-7 | TRBV29-1 | CSVTRDRNSYEQYF
TRBJ1-3 | TRBV5-4 | CASSLGGTGNTIYF
TRBJ1-3 | TRBV4-1 | CASSQGPAALSGNTIYF
TRBJ2-3 | TRBV7-9 | CASSLDQGASTDTQYF
TRBJ2-1 | TRBV7-7 | CASSFRGGGRDEQFF
TRBJ1-6 | TRBV5-5 | CASSKRQGVLGSPLHF
TRBJ2-7 | TRBV7-9 | CASSNRQGPSYEQYF
TRBJ1-6 | TRBV2 | CASSRQIPRSPLHF
TRBJ2-5 | TRBV5-4 | CASSRGLAGVAETQYF
TRBJ2-1 | TRBV6-5 | CASSYGDPRGNEQFF
TRBJ1-2 | TRBV10-2 | CASKEAGGGYGYTF
TRBJ2-5 | TRBV4-3 | CASSQDDGEETQYF
TRBJ1-1 | TRBV19 | CASSINRLNTEAFF
TRBJ2-6 | TRBV5-1 | CASSLGGPGANVLTF
TRBJ1-2 | TRBV4-2 | CASSQDRLGYTF
TRBJ2-3 | TRBV4-3 | CASSQEPASGRSTDTQYF
TRBJ2-2 | TRBV7-7 | CASSLAGAGELFF